The 31 T cell receptor beta chains below all came from one sample that was sequenced in a study of blood T cell repertoires in COVID-19. Produced via immunoSEQ multiplex PCR; TCRdb's table is partial and in-frame only. Altogether about 170,000 clones are present, approximately 85% being singletons, with the ten largest covering under 3.5%. The source material was peripheral blood. These receptors originate from an elderly woman with COVID-19, enrolled during active disease.

The genes are TRBV6-1 and TRBJ1-1; D call uncertain. The CDR3 length is 14 residues. V was shortened by 2 bases and J by 2 bases, with 9 bases between the two germline ends. The germline CDR1 and CDR2 sequences are MNHNS and SASEGT. The CDR3 bases are TGTGCCAGCAGTGAAAGACGGGGTAACACTGAAGCTTTCTTT. Translating it yields CASSERRGNTEAFF.

DNA for the CDR3: TGCGCCAGCAGCTTGGAAGAGGGCGCAGACATTCAGTACTTC. The encoded protein is CASSLEEGADIQYF. The chain joins TRBV5-1 to TRBJ2-4; tentative D call: TRBD2 (5 bases). The V and J ends lost 0 bases and 8 bases respectively, with 12 bases between them. This CDR3 has 14 amino acids. CDR1 and CDR2 (germline): SGHRS, YFSETQ.

This sequence joins TRBV30 and TRBJ2-3; D is ambiguous. The CDR3 is made up of 12 amino acids. Germline CDR1 is GTSNPN and CDR2 is SVGIG (reference sequence). With 0 bases removed from V and 7 bases from J, the gap between germline ends came to 8 bases. The CDR3 DNA reads TGTGCCTGGAGTGTACGTACTTATACGCAGTATTTT. Amino acids: CAWSVRTYTQYF.

The chain links TRBV3-1 (or the pseudogene TRBV3-2) to TRBJ1-5, with 11 bases identical to TRBD1. J was trimmed by 2 bases and V by 4 bases; bases with no gene match: 1. The CDR3 covers 15 residues. CDR1 LGHDT and CDR2 YNNKEL come from the germline V gene (reference sequence). The DNA for the CDR3 is TGTGCCAGCAGCCGGGGACAGGGGGGCAATCAGCCCCAGCATTTT. It codes for CASSRGQGGNQPQHF.

In nucleotides, the CDR3 is TGTGCCAGCAGCGTAGGGCAACGGAACACCGGGGAGCTGTTTTTT. Amino acids: CASSVGQRNTGELFF. The chain uses TRBV9 and TRBJ2-2; D remains ambiguous. Trimming shortened V by 0 bases and J by 1 base, and 7 bases separated the two germline ends. The CDR3 covers 15 residues. Germline values: CDR1 SGDLS, CDR2 YYNGEE. Looking up the rest from reference TRBV9 and TRBJ2-2 gives the full variable domain: DSGVTQTPKHLITATGQRVTLRCSPRSGDLSVYWYQQSLDQGLQFLIQYYNGEERAKGNILERFSAQQFPDLHSELNLSSLELGDSALYFCASSVGQRNTGELFFGEGSRLTVL.

This clone has only one observation. CDR3 nucleotides: TGTGCCAGCAGCTTAGTAGCGTCGAACACCGGGGAGCTGTTTTTT. Its protein product is CASSLVASNTGELFF. The chain recombines TRBV7-2 with TRBJ2-2; TRBD2 might be the D (5 bases). V lost 1 base and J lost 0, with 6 bases in between. The germline V gene has CDR1 SGHTA and CDR2 FQGNSA. The CDR3 spans 15 residues.

CDR3 sequence reads: CASSIGDRANQPQHF. CDR3 DNA: TGTGCCAGTAGTATAGGGGACAGGGCCAATCAGCCCCAGCATTTT. The chain is built from TRBV19 and TRBJ1-5, with 9 positions matching TRBD1. The CDR3 is made up of 15 amino acids. CDR1 is LNHDA, CDR2 SQIVND, per germline (reference sequence). V shed 1 base, J shed 3 bases, and the junction held 1 base outside the gene matches.

The gene calls are TRBV10-3 and TRBJ2-4; 7 bases match TRBD2. The CDR3 length is 17 residues. The V and J ends lost 0 bases and 0 bases, in that order; junction bases with no gene match: 5. Germline V lookup: CDR1 ENHRY, CDR2 SYGVKD. CDR3 DNA: TGTGCCATCAGTGAGTCGGTTAGCGGGTTAGCCAAAAACATTCAGTACTTC. Amino acids: CAISESVSGLAKNIQYF.

This clone was detected only a few times. The chain joins TRBV4-3 to TRBJ1-2, with D possibly matching TRBD1 (5 bases). The CDR3 is made up of 17 amino acids. The V gene lost 2 bases and the J gene lost 8 bases, with 24 bases spanning the gap. From germline, CDR1 is LGHNA and CDR2 YSLEER. As DNA, the CDR3 is TGCGCCAGCAGCCAATTGATCAGGGTATCTCTTCTAGGGGGCTACACCTTC. Its protein is CASSQLIRVSLLGGYTF.

In its sample, this clone was seen a few times. This rearrangement joins TRBV28 to TRBJ1-5; D is unclear. CDR1 and CDR2 from the germline V gene are MDHEN and SYDVKM. V was trimmed by 6 bases and J by 3 bases, leaving 3 bases between them. There are 11 residues in the CDR3. This chain's CDR3 is CASSVNQPQHF. DNA for the CDR3: TGTGCCAGCAGCGTCAATCAGCCCCAGCATTTT. Full variable domain (remainder filled in from reference TRBV28 and TRBJ1-5): DVKVTQSSRYLVKRTGEKVFLECVQDMDHENMFWYRQDPGLGLRLIYFSYDVKMKEKGDIPEGYSVSREKKERFSLILESASTNQTSMYLCASSVNQPQHFGDGTRLSIL.

The V and J genes are TRBV11-3 and TRBJ2-5; the match to TRBD2 covers 7 bases. The V gene end was trimmed by 2 bases and the J gene end by 1 base; junction bases not matched to a gene: 4. The CDR3 sequence is 15 residues long. Germline CDR1 reads SGHNT; CDR2 reads YENEEA. CDR3 nucleotide sequence: TGTGCCAGCAGCTTATTTGGCGGGAGCCAAGAGACCCAGTACTTC. Translating gives CASSLFGGSQETQYF.

V usage is TRBV27 and J usage is TRBJ2-7, with 8 bases lining up with TRBD1. Germline V gives CDR1 MNHEY, CDR2 SMNVEV (reference sequence). The CDR3 consists of 14 residues. The V and J ends lost 5 bases and 1 base, in that order; junction bases with no gene match: 4. CDR3 bases: TGTGCCAGCAGTGCGACAGGGGCGTCCTACGAGCAGTACTTC. Residues: CASSATGASYEQYF.

The rearrangement links TRBV9 to TRBJ2-1, with 8 bases matching TRBD2. The CDR3 is 15 residues long. J was trimmed by 7 bases and V by 0 bases; bases with no gene match: 6. The V gene's germline CDR1 is SGDLS and CDR2 YYNGEE. The CDR3 DNA reads TGTGCCAGCAGCGTAGTTGGAGCGGGGGTAAATGAGCAGTTCTTC. This translates into CASSVVGAGVNEQFF.

V is TRBV27 and J is TRBJ2-7; D may be TRBD2 (6 bases). Germline CDR1 reads MNHEY; CDR2 reads SMNVEV (reference sequence). The CDR3 is 14 amino acids. The V end lost 6 bases, the J end lost 2 bases, and 14 bases lay between the germline ends. The CDR3 sequence: CASRPLGGTYEQYF. The CDR3 region has the DNA TGTGCCAGCAGGCCCCTGGGCGGGACCTACGAGCAGTACTTC.

The chain has TRBV12-5 and TRBJ2-1; 11 positions match TRBD2. CDR1 is LGHNT and CDR2 is FRNRAP in the germline V gene. There are 15 residues in the CDR3. Trimming took 2 bases from V and 5 from J; bases not matched to a gene: 2. The CDR3 is CASGLQLAGDNEQFF. CDR3 nucleotide sequence: TGTGCTAGTGGTTTGCAACTAGCGGGAGACAATGAGCAGTTCTTC. Full variable domain (missing parts from reference TRBV12-5 and TRBJ2-1): DARVTQTPRHKVTEMGQEVTMRCQPILGHNTVFWYRQTMMQGLELLAYFRNRAPLDDSGMPKDRFSAEMPDATLATLKIQPSEPRDSAVYFCASGLQLAGDNEQFFGPGTRLTVL.

The V gene is TRBV24-1, the J gene TRBJ2-1; 8 nucleotides line up with TRBD2. The CDR3 is 14 amino acids. CDR1 is KGHDR, CDR2 SFDVKD, per germline. With V trimmed by 4 bases and J by 9 bases, 7 bases remained unmatched. DNA for the CDR3: TGTGCCACCAGTGACACGGGGGGGCAAAGTGAGCAGTTCTTC. Protein product: CATSDTGGQSEQFF.

The chain combines TRBV19 with TRBJ1-2; TRBD1 matches 12 bases. The CDR3 is 17 amino acids. The V gene end was trimmed by 6 bases and the J gene end by 4 bases; junction bases not matched to a gene: 12. Germline CDR1 LNHDA, CDR2 SQIVND (reference sequence). The CDR3 DNA follows: TGTGCCAGTAGCGGAGGGACAGGGGGCTCGTTGGTCTATGGCTACACCTTC. Amino acid sequence: CASSGGTGGSLVYGYTF.

As DNA, the CDR3 is TGTGCCAGCCGGGGACTAGCGGGGGGCACAGATACGCAGTATTTT. It specifies CASRGLAGGTDTQYF. The chain uses TRBV9 and TRBJ2-3; TRBD2 matches 14 bases. Germline CDR1 reads SGDLS; CDR2 reads YYNGEE. This CDR3 has 15 residues. Trimming took 7 bases from V and 1 from J; bases not matched to a gene: 2.

The chain couples TRBV4-1 to TRBJ1-5, with 7 bases identical to TRBD1. The germline CDR1 and CDR2 sequences are MGHRA and YSYEKL. J was trimmed by 6 bases and V by 1 base; bases with no gene match: 3. CDR3 size: 14 residues. The DNA for the CDR3 is TGCGCCAGCAGCCAAGGACAGGGTCCTCAGCCCCAGCATTTT. Its protein product is CASSQGQGPQPQHF.

CDR3 region: CASSGRLAGGSETQYF. In DNA, the CDR3 is TGTGCCAGCAGCGGACGACTAGCGGGGGGTTCGGAGACCCAGTACTTC. This chain uses TRBV9 with TRBJ2-5; TRBD2 agrees at 13 bases. The CDR3 has 16 residues. The V gene end was trimmed by 3 bases and the J gene end by 5 bases; junction bases not matched to a gene: 7. Germline values: CDR1 SGDLS, CDR2 YYNGEE. Full variable domain (outside the CDR3, taken from reference TRBV9 and TRBJ2-5): DSGVTQTPKHLITATGQRVTLRCSPRSGDLSVYWYQQSLDQGLQFLIQYYNGEERAKGNILERFSAQQFPDLHSELNLSSLELGDSALYFCASSGRLAGGSETQYFGPGTRLLVL.

The genes are TRBV3-1 (or the pseudogene TRBV3-2) and TRBJ2-1; 8 nucleotides match TRBD2. J was trimmed by 0 bases and V by 6 bases; bases with no gene match: 7. The CDR3 contains 16 residues. Per germline, CDR1 LGHDT and CDR2 YNNKEL (reference sequence). The CDR3 sequence: CASSLLSGVSYNEQFF. CDR3 nucleotide sequence: TGTGCCAGCAGTCTACTTAGCGGGGTCTCCTACAATGAGCAGTTCTTC.

V usage is TRBV28 and J usage is TRBJ1-2; 7 bases fit TRBD1. With V trimmed by 3 bases and J by 4 bases, 8 bases remained unmatched. Germline CDR1 reads MDHEN; CDR2 reads SYDVKM. This CDR3 is built from 15 residues. The CDR3, as DNA: TGTGCCAGCAGTTTCCCCCCCGGGACAGCCTATGGCTACACCTTC. Translating gives CASSFPPGTAYGYTF.

As DNA, the CDR3 is TGTGCCAGCAGAAAACAGGGGGTTGGAAACACCATATATTTT. Its translation is CASRKQGVGNTIYF. This sequence joins TRBV21-1 and TRBJ1-3; the DNA was not compared with TRBD1, the D call given in the table. TRBV21-1 is a recognized pseudogene. The CDR3 has 14 residues.

This chain uses TRBV9 with TRBJ2-7; 8 bases align to TRBD2. Germline V lookup: CDR1 SGDLS, CDR2 YYNGEE. V lost 0 bases to trimming and J lost 2 bases; unmatched junction nucleotides: 10. This CDR3 is built from 17 residues. The CDR3 nucleotides read TGTGCCAGCAGCGTAGCACCCAGCGGGAGCCTCCCCTACGAGCAGTACTTC. This gives the protein CASSVAPSGSLPYEQYF.

The rearrangement uses TRBV3-1 (or the pseudogene TRBV3-2) and TRBJ1-1, with D perhaps TRBD1 (6 bases). The germline CDR1 and CDR2 sequences are LGHDT and YNNKEL (reference sequence). Trimming cost V 2 bases and J 1 base, with 14 bases left between them. The CDR3 loop spans 16 amino acids. CDR3 in DNA: TGTGCCAGCAGCCAATTCCCAGGGGAAGGGAACACTGAAGCTTTCTTT. Amino acids: CASSQFPGEGNTEAFF.

V and J are TRBV18 and TRBJ1-5, with 7 bases fitting TRBD1. CDR1 is KGHSH and CDR2 is LQKENI in the germline V gene. CDR3 length: 14 residues. Losses at the gene ends were 2 bases for V and 7 bases for J; bases not matched to a gene: 5. CDR3: CASSPNRGRQPQHF. The CDR3 nucleotides read TGTGCCAGCTCACCAAACAGGGGAAGACAGCCCCAGCATTTT.

V gene TRBV19 combines with J gene TRBJ2-5; 7 nucleotides match TRBD1. V lost 8 bases, J lost 5 bases, and 8 bases stayed unmatched. CDR1 and CDR2 from the germline V gene are LNHDA and SQIVND (reference sequence). This CDR3 is 13 amino acids long. As DNA, the CDR3 is TGTGCCAGTTCACTAGGGGGCGGGGAGACCCAGTACTTC. This codes for CASSLGGGETQYF. Complete variable domain (other parts from reference TRBV19 and TRBJ2-5): DGGITQSPKYLFRKEGQNVTLSCEQNLNHDAMYWYRQDPGQGLRLIYYSQIVNDFQKGDIAEGYSVSREKKESFPLTVTSAQKNPTAFYLCASSLGGGETQYFGPGTRLLVL.

The gene calls are TRBV6-6 and TRBJ2-7; D might be TRBD2 (6 bases). CDR3 size: 15 residues. Germline-derived CDR1 and CDR2 are MNHNY and SVGAGI (reference sequence). Trimming stripped 0 bases from V and 5 bases from J, with 14 bases between. CDR3 nucleotide sequence: TGTGCCAGCAGTTACTCGGCGGGGCCGATCGACGAGCAGTACTTC. Its translation: CASSYSAGPIDEQYF.

The V and J genes are TRBV6-2 or TRBV6-3 and TRBJ2-7; D is perhaps TRBD1 (5 bases). This CDR3 spans 13 amino acids. The germline CDR1 and CDR2 sequences are MNHEY and SVGEGT. V was trimmed by 2 bases and J by 5 bases, leaving 10 bases between them. In DNA form, the CDR3 reads TGTGCCAGCAGTTACCAGGACACAGACGAGCAGTACTTC. Translating it yields CASSYQDTDEQYF.

This rearrangement joins TRBV25-1 to TRBJ2-7, with a weak D call TRBD1 (6 bases). The germline V gene encodes CDR1 MGHDK and CDR2 SYGVNS. V lost 4 bases, J lost 9 bases, and 10 bases lay in between. The CDR3 length is 11 residues. The CDR3 spells CASSGRTVQYF. The CDR3 region has the DNA TGTGCCAGCAGTGGGAGGACAGTGCAGTACTTC.

The chain recombines TRBV29-1 with TRBJ1-1; 7 bases align to TRBD1. Per germline, CDR1 SQVTM and CDR2 ANQGSEA. J lost 4 bases, V lost 5 bases, and 1 base had no gene match. The CDR3 runs to 11 residues. The CDR3 nucleotides are TGCAGCGTTCACAGGGGCACTGAAGCTTTCTTT. Protein product: CSVHRGTEAFF.